This TCR beta chain was recorded in a study of CD8 T cells in ankylosing spondylitis. Overall study findings and caveats: Clones linked with disease were CD8+ and fairly uncommon in the peripheral blood. The study identified a TCR beta motif of several highly homologous variants that appeared characteristic of ankylosing spondylitis blood. Matched synovial fluid from ankylosing spondylitis patients was reported to be enriched for disease-linked clones.

Molecular-barcoded quantitative 5'-RACE produced these TCR beta libraries. TCRdb processed the 5' RACE reads anew with MiXCR; each CDR3 protein has one entry. The profile shows 350,000 to 550,000 distinct CDR3 sequences, 25% to 30% of them singletons. This clonotype was recorded a few times. The antigen remains undetermined. This TCR came from a male donor with ankylosing spondylitis. Sequenced material: blood, either unsorted or a sorted T cell fraction (not recorded which).

This CDR3 is CASSESGGPGLEQYF. As DNA, the CDR3 is TGCGCCAGCAGCGAATCCGGGGGCCCTGGGTTAGAGCAGTACTTC. The genes are TRBV5-1 and TRBJ2-7; either TRBD1 or TRBD2 may supply D (6 bases each). The germline V gene encodes CDR1 SGHRS and CDR2 YFSETQ. Trimming shortened V by 4 bases and J by 7 bases, and 21 bases separated the two germline ends. The CDR3 sequence is 15 residues long.